These T cell receptor beta chains were read from a single sample in a study of blood T cell repertoires in COVID-19. Only in-frame clones appear in the TCRdb table, and some are missing; sequencing was by immunoSEQ multiplex PCR. The table lists some 190,000 clones, roughly 84% of them singletons, with about 10% in the top ten. The sample comprised peripheral blood. These receptors all stem from a woman at least 80 years old with active or convalescent COVID-19. The CDR3 runs from the conserved cysteine through the conserved F or W. Each record gives: J gene, V gene, CDR3 protein.

TRBJ2-5,TRBV5-1,CASSATNSVETQYF
TRBJ1-2,TRBV5-1,CASSLDAGGGYTF
TRBJ1-1,TRBV5-5,CASSAGTGWVNTEAFF
TRBJ2-7,TRBV5-1,CASSRAGGPYEQYF
TRBJ1-2,TRBV28,CASSSGGLLSYTF
TRBJ1-4,TRBV6-5,CASRAEATNEKLFF
TRBJ2-5,TRBV11-3,CASSPGVGLVETQYF
TRBJ2-7,TRBV27,CASSLWQGDPYEQYF
TRBJ1-2,TRBV5-1,CASRITLDYNYGYTF
TRBJ2-3,TRBV5-1,CASSLRTGGLGDTQYF
TRBJ1-5,TRBV18,CASSLDRGGQPQHF
TRBJ1-1,TRBV7-3,CASSPKLVAEAFF
TRBJ2-7,TRBV28,CASRTGYSSYEQYF
TRBJ1-1,TRBV19,CASSSDRVTEAFF
TRBJ1-1,TRBV3-1/TRBV3-2,CASSQGGPGTEAFF
TRBJ2-5,TRBV5-4,CASSLIGIQETQYF
TRBJ1-4,TRBV5-1,CASSITGGLANEKLFF
TRBJ1-5,TRBV7-2,CASSPQGLSNQPQHF
TRBJ1-5,TRBV28,CASSSRWGEDQPQHF
TRBJ1-3,TRBV5-1,CASSLGGGWGNTIYF
TRBJ1-2,TRBV7-9,CASSLAGATGSPGRYGYTF
TRBJ1-1,TRBV5-1,CASSPQGLEAFF
TRBJ2-7,TRBV5-1,CASSLAGTSNYEQYF
TRBJ2-1,TRBV11-3,CASSLVPSNEQFF
TRBJ2-3,TRBV10-1,CASSERGAAASTDTQYF
TRBJ2-1,TRBV5-1,CASSTLTSGLYNEQFF
TRBJ1-2,TRBV25-1,CASSVLSGYTF
TRBJ2-5,TRBV12-3/TRBV12-4,CASSHAGQETQYF
TRBJ2-1,TRBV5-1,CASSEGQDEQFF
TRBJ2-1,TRBV19,CASSSGRSRSYNEQFF
TRBJ1-5,TRBV6-2/TRBV6-3,CASSYVQASQPQHF
TRBJ1-1,TRBV18,CASSPPAPRQGEAFF
TRBJ2-2,TRBV2,CASSQRELNTGELFF
TRBJ1-1,TRBV5-1,CASRDRLNTEAFF
TRBJ2-3,TRBV15,CATSRDLGLRTDTQYF
TRBJ2-3,TRBV4-2,CASSYQMGRGGDTQYF
TRBJ2-1,TRBV3-1/TRBV3-2,CASSPWELDYNEQFF
TRBJ1-1,TRBV5-1,CASTKKGDTEAFF